The clone carrying this T cell receptor beta chain was counted ten times or more. The antigen remains undetermined. The sample originates from a study of T cells after yellow fever vaccination. Study at large: Those fractions that held only low numbers of cells were prepared using the SMART-Seq v4 Ultra Low Input RNA kit.

Study-level results: Re-detected after boosting: most primary clones, more than 95% of CD4 and 88% of CD8.

TCRdb reanalysed the 5' RACE reads using MiXCR and keeps one entry per CDR3 protein. The table records some 63,000 distinct CDR3 sequences, around 7.4% of them present only once. The source of this sequence is a man aged 30-40 years who received the YFV17D yellow fever vaccine. The sequencing here drew on CD8+ T cells sorted from PBMCs, taken 15 days after the yellow fever booster vaccination.

This CDR3 reads CSVEAGGGTGELFF. The DNA of the CDR3 is TGCAGCGTTGAAGCGGGAGGGGGAACCGGGGAGCTGTTTTTT. This sequence joins TRBV29-1 and TRBJ2-2; 8 bases agree with TRBD2. The germline gives CDR1 SQVTM, CDR2 ANQGSEA. The V gene end was trimmed by 1 base and the J gene end by 5 bases; junction bases not matched to a gene: 3. This CDR3 region has 14 residues.